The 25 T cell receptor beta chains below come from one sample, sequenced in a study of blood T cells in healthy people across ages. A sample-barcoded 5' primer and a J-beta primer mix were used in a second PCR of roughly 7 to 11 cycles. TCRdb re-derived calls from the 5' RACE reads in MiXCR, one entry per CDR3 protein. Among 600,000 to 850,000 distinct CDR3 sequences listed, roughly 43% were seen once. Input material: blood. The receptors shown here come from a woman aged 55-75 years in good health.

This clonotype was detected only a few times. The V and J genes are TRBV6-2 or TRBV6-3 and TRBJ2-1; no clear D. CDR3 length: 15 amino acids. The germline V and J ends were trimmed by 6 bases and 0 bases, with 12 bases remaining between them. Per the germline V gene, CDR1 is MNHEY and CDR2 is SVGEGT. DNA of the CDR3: TGTGCCAGCAGCCGAACTTTGCCCTCCTACAATGAGCAGTTCTTC. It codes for CASSRTLPSYNEQFF.

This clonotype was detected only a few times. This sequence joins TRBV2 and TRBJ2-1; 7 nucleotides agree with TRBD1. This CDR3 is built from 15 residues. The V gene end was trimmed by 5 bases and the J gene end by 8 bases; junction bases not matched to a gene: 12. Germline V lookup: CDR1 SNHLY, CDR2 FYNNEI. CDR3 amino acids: CASSLKQGTTDEQFF. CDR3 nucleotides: TGTGCCAGCAGTTTAAAACAGGGGACAACGGATGAGCAGTTCTTC.

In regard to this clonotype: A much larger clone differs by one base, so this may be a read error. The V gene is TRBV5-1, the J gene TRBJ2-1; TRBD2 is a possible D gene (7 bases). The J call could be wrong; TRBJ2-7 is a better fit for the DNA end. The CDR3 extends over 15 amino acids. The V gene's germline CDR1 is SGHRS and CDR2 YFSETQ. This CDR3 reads CASSLGGGLYNEQYF. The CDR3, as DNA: TGCGCCAGCAGCTTAGGCGGGGGCCTTTACAATGAGCAGTACTTC.

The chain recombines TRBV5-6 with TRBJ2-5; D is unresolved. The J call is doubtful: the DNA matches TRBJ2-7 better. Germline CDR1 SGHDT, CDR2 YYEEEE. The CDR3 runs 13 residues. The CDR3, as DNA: TGTGCCAGCAGCCCACCCGGGCAGAACGAGCAGTACTTC. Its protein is CASSPPGQNEQYF.

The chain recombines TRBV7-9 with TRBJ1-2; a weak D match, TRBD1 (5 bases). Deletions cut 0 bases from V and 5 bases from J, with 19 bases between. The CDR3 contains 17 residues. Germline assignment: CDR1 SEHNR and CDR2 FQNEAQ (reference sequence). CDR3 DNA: TGTGCCAGCAGCTTAGCGCGGGGGAGTCCTGGGCGATATGGCTACACCTTC. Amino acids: CASSLARGSPGRYGYTF.

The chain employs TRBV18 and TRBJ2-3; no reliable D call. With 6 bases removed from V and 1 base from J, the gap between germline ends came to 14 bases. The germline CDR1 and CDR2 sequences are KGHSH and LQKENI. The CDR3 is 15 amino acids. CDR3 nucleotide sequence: TGTGCCAGCTCGCCTACCGGGTACCGCACAGATACGCAGTATTTT. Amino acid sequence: CASSPTGYRTDTQYF.

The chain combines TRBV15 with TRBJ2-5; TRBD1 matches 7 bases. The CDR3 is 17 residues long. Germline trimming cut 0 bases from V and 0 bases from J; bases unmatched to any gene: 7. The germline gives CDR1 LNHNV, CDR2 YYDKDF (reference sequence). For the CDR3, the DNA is TGTGCCACCAGCAGAGATGACGGGACAGCGTACCAAGAGACCCAGTACTTC. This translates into CATSRDDGTAYQETQYF.

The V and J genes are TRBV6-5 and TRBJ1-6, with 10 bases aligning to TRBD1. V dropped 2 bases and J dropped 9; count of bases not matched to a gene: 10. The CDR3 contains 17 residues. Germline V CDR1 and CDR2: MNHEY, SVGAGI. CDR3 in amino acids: CASSYRGQGDRGSPLHF. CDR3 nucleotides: TGTGCCAGCAGTTACAGAGGACAGGGGGACAGGGGTTCACCCCTCCACTTT.

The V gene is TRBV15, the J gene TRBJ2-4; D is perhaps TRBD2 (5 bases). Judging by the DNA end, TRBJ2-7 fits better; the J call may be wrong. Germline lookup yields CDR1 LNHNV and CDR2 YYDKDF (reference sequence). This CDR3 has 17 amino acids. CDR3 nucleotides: TGTGCCACCAGCAGCCTAGAGGGAGCTCTTCAATGGGGCGAGCAGTACTTC. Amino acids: CATSSLEGALQWGEQYF.

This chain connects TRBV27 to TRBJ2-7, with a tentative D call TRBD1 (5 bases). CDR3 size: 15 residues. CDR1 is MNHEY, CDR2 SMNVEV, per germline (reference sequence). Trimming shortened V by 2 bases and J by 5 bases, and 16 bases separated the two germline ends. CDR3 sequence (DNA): TGTGCCAGCAGTTTAAGCCTCAGGGCTTTTAACGAGCAGTACTTC. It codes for CASSLSLRAFNEQYF.

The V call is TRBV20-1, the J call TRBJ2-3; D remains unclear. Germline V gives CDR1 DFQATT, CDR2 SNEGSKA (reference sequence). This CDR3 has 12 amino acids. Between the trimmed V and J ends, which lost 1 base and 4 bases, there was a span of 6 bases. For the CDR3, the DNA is TGCAGTGCTAGAGTAGTAGCAGATACGCAGTATTTT. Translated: CSARVVADTQYF.

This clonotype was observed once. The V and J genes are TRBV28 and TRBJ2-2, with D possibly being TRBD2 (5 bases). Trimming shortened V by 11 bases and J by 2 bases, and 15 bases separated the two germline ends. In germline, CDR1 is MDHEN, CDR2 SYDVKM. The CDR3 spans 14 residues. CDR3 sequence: CAGSAVLNTGELFF. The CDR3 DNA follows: TGTGCCGGGAGCGCAGTGTTAAACACCGGGGAGCTGTTTTTT.

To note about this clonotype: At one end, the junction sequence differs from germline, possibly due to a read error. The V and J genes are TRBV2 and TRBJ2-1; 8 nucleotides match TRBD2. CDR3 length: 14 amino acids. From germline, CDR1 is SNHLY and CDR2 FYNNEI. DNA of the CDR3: TGTGCCAGCAGGGAAGGGCTAGCGGGCTATGAGCAGTTCTTC. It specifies CASREGLAGYEQFF. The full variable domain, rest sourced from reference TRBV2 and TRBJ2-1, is EPEVTQTPSHQVTQMGQEVILRCVPISNHLYFYWYRQILGQKVEFLVSFYNNEISEKSEIFDDQFSVERPDGSNFTLKIRSTKLEDSAMYFCASREGLAGYEQFFGPGTRLTVL.

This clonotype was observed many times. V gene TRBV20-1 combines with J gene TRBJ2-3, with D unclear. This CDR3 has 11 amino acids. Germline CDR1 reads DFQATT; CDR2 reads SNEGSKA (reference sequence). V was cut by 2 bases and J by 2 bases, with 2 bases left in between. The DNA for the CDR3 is TGCAGTGCTAGACACACAGATACGCAGTATTTT. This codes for CSARHTDTQYF.

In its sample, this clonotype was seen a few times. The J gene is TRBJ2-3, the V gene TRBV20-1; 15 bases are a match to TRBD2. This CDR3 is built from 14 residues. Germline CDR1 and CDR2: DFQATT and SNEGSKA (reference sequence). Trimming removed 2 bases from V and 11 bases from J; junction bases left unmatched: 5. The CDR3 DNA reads TGCAGTGCTAGACCCCCGGGACTAGCGGGAGGGCAGTATTTT. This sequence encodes CSARPPGLAGGQYF.

CDR3 nucleotide sequence: TGCAGTGCGAATCCGGGACAGACGGCGGGTGAGCAGTTCTTC. Translated: CSANPGQTAGEQFF. This sequence joins TRBV20-1 and TRBJ2-1; 7 bases match TRBD1. The CDR3 loop spans 14 amino acids. The V segment lost 6 bases and the J segment 9 bases; nucleotides outside the gene matches: 14. Per the germline V gene, CDR1 is DFQATT and CDR2 is SNEGSKA (reference sequence).

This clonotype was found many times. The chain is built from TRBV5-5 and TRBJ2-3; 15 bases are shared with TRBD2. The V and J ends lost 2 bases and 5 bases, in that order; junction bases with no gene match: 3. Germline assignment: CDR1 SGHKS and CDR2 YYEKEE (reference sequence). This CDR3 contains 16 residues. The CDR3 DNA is TGTGCCAGCAGCTTCGGACTAGCGGGGGGGCTAGATACGCAGTATTTT. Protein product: CASSFGLAGGLDTQYF.

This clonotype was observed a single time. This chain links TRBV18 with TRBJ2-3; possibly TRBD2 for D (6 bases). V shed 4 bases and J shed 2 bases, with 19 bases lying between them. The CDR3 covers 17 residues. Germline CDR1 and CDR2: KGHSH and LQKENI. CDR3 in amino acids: CASSRNELAEHTDTQYF. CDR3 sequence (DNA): TGTGCCAGCTCACGAAATGAATTAGCGGAGCACACAGATACGCAGTATTTT.

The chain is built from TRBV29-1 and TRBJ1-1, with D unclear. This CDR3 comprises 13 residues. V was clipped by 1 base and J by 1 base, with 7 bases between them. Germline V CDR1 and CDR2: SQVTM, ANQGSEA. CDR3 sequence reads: CSVEVTANTEAFF. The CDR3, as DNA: TGCAGCGTTGAAGTAACTGCGAACACTGAAGCTTTCTTT. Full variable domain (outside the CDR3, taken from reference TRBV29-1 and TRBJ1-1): SAVISQKPSRDICQRGTSLTIQCQVDSQVTMMFWYRQQPGQSLTLIATANQGSEATYESGFVIDKFPISRPNLTFSTLTVSNMSPEDSSIYLCSVEVTANTEAFFGQGTRLTVV.

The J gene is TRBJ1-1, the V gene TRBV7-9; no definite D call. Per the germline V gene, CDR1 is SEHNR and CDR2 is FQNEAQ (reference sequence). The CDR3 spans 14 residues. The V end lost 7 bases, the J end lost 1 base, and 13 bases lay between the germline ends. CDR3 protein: CASTPWAQNTEAFF. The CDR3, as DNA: TGTGCCAGCACCCCGTGGGCCCAGAACACTGAAGCTTTCTTT.

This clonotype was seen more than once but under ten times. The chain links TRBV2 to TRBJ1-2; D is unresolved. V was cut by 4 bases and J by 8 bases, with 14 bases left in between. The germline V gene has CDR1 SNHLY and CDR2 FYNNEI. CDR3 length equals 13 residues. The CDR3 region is CASSVTLLGGYTF. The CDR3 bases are TGTGCCAGCAGTGTTACCCTTTTGGGCGGCTACACCTTC.

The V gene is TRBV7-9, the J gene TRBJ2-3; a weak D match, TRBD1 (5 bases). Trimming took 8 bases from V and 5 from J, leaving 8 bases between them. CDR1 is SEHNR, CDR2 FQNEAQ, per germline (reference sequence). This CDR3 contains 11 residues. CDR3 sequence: CASGRGDTQYF. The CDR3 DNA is TGTGCCAGCGGAAGGGGAGATACGCAGTATTTT. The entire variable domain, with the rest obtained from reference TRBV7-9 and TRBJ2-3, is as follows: DTGVSQNPRHKITKRGQNVTFRCDPISEHNRLYWYRQTLGQGPEFLTYFQNEAQLEKSRLLSDRFSAERPKGSFSTLEIQRTEQGDSAMYLCASGRGDTQYFGPGTRLTVL.

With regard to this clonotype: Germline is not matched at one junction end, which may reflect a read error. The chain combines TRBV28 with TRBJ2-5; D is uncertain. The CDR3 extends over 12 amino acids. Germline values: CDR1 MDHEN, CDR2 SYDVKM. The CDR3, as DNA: TGTGCCGGCAGTTTATTGGGAGAGACCCAGTACTTC. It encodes CAGSLLGETQYF.

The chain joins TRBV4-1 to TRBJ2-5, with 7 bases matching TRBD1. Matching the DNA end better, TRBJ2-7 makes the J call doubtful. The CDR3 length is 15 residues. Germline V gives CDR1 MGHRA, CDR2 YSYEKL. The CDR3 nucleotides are TGCGCCAGCAGCCAAGAAATCGGGGCAGGGGGCGAGCAGTACTTC. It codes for CASSQEIGAGGEQYF.

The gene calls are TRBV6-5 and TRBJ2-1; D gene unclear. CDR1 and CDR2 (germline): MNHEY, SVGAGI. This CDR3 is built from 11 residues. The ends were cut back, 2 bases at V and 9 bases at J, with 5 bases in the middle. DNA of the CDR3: TGTGCCAGCAGTTACACGGGTGAGCAGTTCTTC. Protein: CASSYTGEQFF.